A selection of T cell receptor beta chains follows, all from one sample in a study of cytomegalovirus exposure and HLA in healthy donors. The assay was immunoSEQ multiplex PCR, and TCRdb's table has in-frame clones only and misses some. This sample has 100,000 to 130,000 clones, with around 85% found just once. Sequences were obtained from PBMCs. The receptors originated from a man under 40 in good health and CMV-seronegative. Each CDR3 is given without its conserved first and last residue. Each record gives: V gene, clone size, J gene, CDR3 protein. Rows give clone size only sometimes, using once, few, many, or a class for an expanded clone.

>TRBV5-1|-|TRBJ1-2
ASSVGQSYGYT
>TRBV27|few|TRBJ1-1
ASSLSGAVTAF
>TRBV10-3|few|TRBJ1-1
AISPQGALGTEAF
>TRBV5-6|-|TRBJ2-1
ASNGESSYNEQF
>TRBV20-1|-|TRBJ1-5
SAPQGSTQH
>TRBV6-5|-|TRBJ1-2
ASSYSRGGGGYT
>TRBV9|-|TRBJ2-1
ASSVESGNEQF
>TRBV14|-|TRBJ1-1
ASSHGIGLMNTEAF
>TRBV7-9|-|TRBJ1-3
ASSLVRGMSGNTIY
>TRBV5-4|-|TRBJ1-2
ASSPTRGQGDYGYT
>TRBV7-9|once|TRBJ2-3
VTGRGSTDTQY
>TRBV6-6|-|TRBJ1-1
ASSYGDRSTTEAF
>TRBV10-3|-|TRBJ2-3
ATMTGRGNTDTQY
>TRBV30|once|TRBJ1-2
AWSVSRNYGYT
>TRBV2|once|TRBJ2-5
ASSDRTGRETQY
>TRBV6-1|-|TRBJ2-7
ASRDTTYEQY
>TRBV13|-|TRBJ2-7
ASRSAGSSYEQY
>TRBV9|-|TRBJ2-1
ASSAGGDRVFNEQF
>TRBV28|-|TRBJ1-1
ASTLRVASEAF
>TRBV4-2|once|TRBJ2-7
ASLDLNTYEQY
>TRBV9|-|TRBJ2-5
ASSVGTSGSETQY
>TRBV10-3|-|TRBJ2-7
AISEDRTYEQY
>TRBV4-1|-|TRBJ2-5
ASSQETPTGIGETQY